The 11 T cell receptor beta chains reported below all come from one sample, sequenced in a study of T cell repertoires in cytomegalovirus infection. TCRdb re-derived calls from the reads in MiXCR, one entry per CDR3 protein. The table shows around 300,000 distinct CDR3 sequences, with more than 8% occurring only once. Sequenced material: PBMCs. The receptors were gathered from a human donor in good health (CMV status not recorded). Some clones in this sample may be carry-over from other donors' samples.

The rearrangement links TRBV7-3 to TRBJ2-1; a possible D gene is TRBD2 (5 bases). With 3 bases removed from V and 6 bases from J, the gap between germline ends came to 9 bases. CDR3 size: 13 residues. The V gene's germline CDR1 is SGHTA and CDR2 FQGTGA. The CDR3 region is CASSLMGVNEQFF. The CDR3 DNA is TGTGCCAGCAGCTTGATGGGAGTCAATGAGCAGTTCTTC.

This clonotype has just a few counts. This chain joins TRBV19 and TRBJ1-1; maybe TRBD1 (5 bases). V was shortened by 2 bases and J by 1 base, with 8 bases between the two germline ends. Per germline, CDR1 LNHDA and CDR2 SQIVND (reference sequence). The CDR3 consists of 14 residues. The CDR3, as DNA: TGTGCCAGTAGTATACAGGGAAAGAACACTGAAGCTTTCTTT. This gives the protein CASSIQGKNTEAFF.

This clonotype was seen a handful of times. The chain is built from TRBV12-3 or TRBV12-4 and TRBJ2-1, with D maybe TRBD1 (5 bases). This CDR3 comprises 16 residues. V lost 6 bases, J lost 4 bases, and 19 bases lay in between. The CDR3 here is CASRQQGPLTYNEQFF. The CDR3 DNA sequence: TGTGCCAGCAGACAGCAGGGTCCTCTTACTTACAATGAGCAGTTCTTC.

In this sample, this clonotype turned up a few times. This chain uses TRBV20-1 with TRBJ2-5; D is uncertain. CDR3 length: 12 residues. V lost 5 bases, J lost 2 bases, and 9 bases lay in between. Germline-derived CDR1 and CDR2 are DFQATT and SNEGSKA (reference sequence). CDR3 DNA: TGCAGTGCTCTGGCAAAACAAGAGACCCAGTACTTC. Translated: CSALAKQETQYF.

In this sample, this clonotype turned up many times. This chain joins TRBV28 and TRBJ2-7; D call uncertain. Germline CDR1 and CDR2: MDHEN and SYDVKM. There are 11 residues in the CDR3. V lost 5 bases and J 3 bases, leaving 5 bases between the germline ends. CDR3 sequence: CASSPNYEQYF. The CDR3 nucleotides read TGTGCCAGCAGTCCAAACTACGAGCAGTACTTC.

A few counts support this clonotype. The chain combines TRBV6-2 or TRBV6-3 with TRBJ2-7; D not resolved. Germline CDR1 and CDR2: MNHEY and SVGEGT. The V end lost 0 bases, the J end lost 3 bases, and 9 bases lay between the germline ends. The CDR3 runs to 14 residues. As DNA, the CDR3 is TGTGCCAGCAGTTACTCGAAAGTCAACTACGAGCAGTACTTC. Its protein is CASSYSKVNYEQYF.

The sample holds many counts of this clonotype. The chain is built from TRBV12-5 and TRBJ2-7, with D possibly called TRBD1 or TRBD2 (5 bases each). CDR3 length equals 14 residues. The ends were cut back, 8 bases at V and 0 bases at J, with 14 bases in the middle. Germline CDR1 LGHNT, CDR2 FRNRAP. The chain's CDR3 is CASTVEGPSYEQYF. The DNA for the CDR3 is TGTGCTAGTACCGTCGAGGGGCCCTCCTACGAGCAGTACTTC.

The V and J genes are TRBV19 and TRBJ1-5; TRBD1 agrees at 10 bases. CDR3 size: 17 residues. Looked up from germline, CDR1 is LNHDA and CDR2 is SQIVND (reference sequence). The trim removed 1 base at V and 11 bases at J, leaving 14 bases unmatched. CDR3 protein: CASSIGPGTGVGSTQHF. CDR3 DNA sequence: TGTGCCAGTAGTATAGGGCCCGGGACAGGGGTCGGTTCGACCCAGCATTTT.

This clonotype was seen more than once but under ten times. The chain recombines TRBV11-1 with TRBJ2-1, with 8 bases matching TRBD2. Germline CDR1 reads SGHAT; CDR2 reads FQDESV (reference sequence). The CDR3 is made up of 17 amino acids. Germline trimming cut 3 bases from V and 0 bases from J; bases unmatched to any gene: 7. DNA for the CDR3: TGTGCCAGCAGCTTCAGAGCGGGGGATCCCTCCTACAATGAGCAGTTCTTC. Translated, it gives CASSFRAGDPSYNEQFF.

This clonotype has just a few counts. This chain uses TRBV20-1 with TRBJ1-2; D is unclear. V was shortened by 3 bases and J by 2 bases, with 10 bases between the two germline ends. CDR1 DFQATT and CDR2 SNEGSKA come from the germline V gene (reference sequence). The CDR3 extends over 13 amino acids. Here the CDR3 reads CSASDVSNYGYTF. The CDR3 region has the DNA TGCAGTGCTAGCGACGTTAGCAACTATGGCTACACCTTC.

The rearrangement uses TRBV27 and TRBJ2-7, with 10 bases fitting TRBD2. V lost 3 bases to trimming and J lost 4 bases; unmatched junction nucleotides: 12. The CDR3 runs to 17 residues. Germline-derived CDR1 and CDR2 are MNHEY and SMNVEV (reference sequence). Here the CDR3 DNA reads TGTGCCAGCAGTTTTCACCTACGAGCGGGAGGGCCATACGAGCAGTACTTC. This encodes CASSFHLRAGGPYEQYF.